Listed below are T cell receptor beta chains from one sample, sequenced in a study of blood T cell repertoires in COVID-19. Profiled with immunoSEQ multiplex PCR; TCRdb holds only in-frame clones, not every one. The profile shows nearly 110,000 clones, 70% to 75% of them singletons. Sequenced material: peripheral blood. The receptors derive from a human donor with acute or convalescent COVID-19. The donor label of this sample is uncertain. CDR3s include the opening cysteine and the closing phenylalanine or tryptophan. D genes are given only for firm matches. Clone size is shown for a subset of rows, as once, few, many or a class of expanded clone.

v_call	clone_size	j_call	d_call	cdr3_aa	cdr3_nt
TRBV9	-	TRBJ2-1	TRBD2	CASSVGTSGYNEQFF	TGTGCCAGCAGCGTCGGGACTAGCGGTTACAATGAGCAGTTCTTC
TRBV9	many	TRBJ2-5	-	CASSVEGQGGETQYF	TGTGCCAGCAGCGTAGAAGGCCAGGGAGGCGAGACCCAGTACTTC
TRBV6-5	once	TRBJ1-2	-	CASSYGGVDGYTF	TGTGCCAGCAGTTACGGGGGGGTGGATGGCTACACCTTC
TRBV7-6	-	TRBJ2-3	-	CASSLGSGLDTQYF	TGTGCCAGCAGCTTAGGGTCAGGATTAGATACGCAGTATTTT
TRBV5-5	-	TRBJ2-7	-	CASSRVGSHEQYF	TGTGCCAGCAGCCGTGTCGGGAGCCACGAGCAGTACTTC
TRBV28	-	TRBJ1-1	-	CASSSTGMNTEAFF	TGTGCCAGCAGTTCGACAGGAATGAACACTGAAGCTTTCTTT
TRBV6-4	-	TRBJ1-2	TRBD1	CASSGYRGNYGYTF	TGTGCCAGCAGTGGGTACAGGGGGAACTATGGCTACACCTTC
TRBV9	-	TRBJ2-3	-	CASSVVSSVDTQYF	TGTGCCAGCAGCGTAGTGTCTAGCGTTGATACGCAGTATTTT
TRBV10-2	-	TRBJ1-2	-	CASRPTGPRYGYTF	TGCGCCAGCAGACCTACAGGGCCCCGCTATGGCTACACCTTC
TRBV4-1	-	TRBJ1-6	TRBD1	CASSQDITRNRGRNSPLHF	TGCGCCAGCAGCCAAGATATTACTAGAAACAGGGGGAGAAATTCACCCCTCCACTTT
TRBV30	-	TRBJ1-6	-	CAWSVKTGAEAPLHF	TGTGCCTGGAGTGTGAAAACCGGTGCTGAGGCGCCCCTCCACTTT
TRBV19	-	TRBJ2-2	-	CASSIDRRGTGELFF	TGTGCCAGTAGTATAGATCGGCGGGGCACCGGGGAGCTGTTTTTT
TRBV9	many	TRBJ2-5	TRBD1	CASSVTGTGETQYF	TGTGCCAGCAGCGTCACCGGGACAGGGGAGACCCAGTACTTC
TRBV10-3	-	TRBJ2-6	-	CAISEVLEWAGSSRSGANVLTF	TGTGCCATCAGTGAGGTCCTTGAATGGGCAGGGTCAAGTCGGTCTGGGGCCAACGTCCTGACTTTC
TRBV28	many	TRBJ1-2	TRBD1	CASSLRWTGNYGYTF	TGTGCCAGCAGTTTACGCTGGACAGGGAACTATGGCTACACCTTC
TRBV18	-	TRBJ1-1	TRBD1	CATGQGASAEAFF	TGTGCCACAGGACAGGGTGCGTCAGCTGAAGCTTTCTTT
TRBV7-3	-	TRBJ2-3	TRBD2	CASSLDSSGGRLGDTQYF	TGTGCCAGCAGCCTCGACTCTAGCGGGGGACGCCTAGGCGATACGCAGTATTTT
TRBV10-2	-	TRBJ1-2	-	CASSDPRANYGYTF	TGCGCCAGCAGTGATCCCAGGGCTAACTATGGCTACACCTTC
TRBV6-5	few	TRBJ1-1	-	CASKEVPAEAFF	TGTGCCAGCAAGGAGGTCCCCGCCGAAGCTTTCTTT
TRBV7-9	few	TRBJ2-7	TRBD1	CASSFSRNGQGGMDEQYF	TGTGCCAGCAGCTTCTCGAGGAACGGACAGGGGGGTATGGACGAGCAGTACTTC
TRBV6-4	once	TRBJ2-2	-	CASSDTNTGELFF	TGTGCCAGCAGTGATACGAACACCGGGGAGCTGTTTTTT
TRBV6-5	-	TRBJ2-1	TRBD2	CASSYRASGGNNEQFF	TGTGCCAGCAGTTACCGGGCTAGCGGGGGGAACAATGAGCAGTTCTTC
TRBV28	-	TRBJ1-6	-	CASSLHRDNSPLHF	TGTGCCAGCAGTTTGCACAGGGACAATTCACCCCTCCACTTT
TRBV5-1	-	TRBJ2-2	TRBD2	CASSLGRTSGGTNTGELFF	TGCGCCAGCAGCTTGGGCCGGACTAGCGGGGGCACTAACACCGGGGAGCTGTTTTTT
TRBV6-5	once	TRBJ1-3	TRBD1	CASRKQGISGNTIYF	TGTGCCAGCAGGAAACAGGGGATTTCTGGAAACACCATATATTTT
TRBV5-1	-	TRBJ2-1	-	CASSLVLNNEQFF	TGCGCCAGCAGCTTGGTACTCAACAATGAGCAGTTCTTC
TRBV5-1	-	TRBJ1-2	TRBD1	CASSRQQGADGYTF	TGCGCCAGCAGCCGTCAACAGGGGGCTGATGGCTACACCTTC
TRBV9	-	TRBJ1-2	TRBD1	CASSVEFGQGGYGYTF	TGTGCCAGCAGCGTAGAATTCGGACAGGGAGGGTATGGCTACACCTTC
TRBV5-1	few	TRBJ2-5	TRBD1	CASSLGLQGVLQETQYF	TGCGCCAGCAGCTTGGGATTACAGGGGGTCCTCCAAGAGACCCAGTACTTC
TRBV30	many	TRBJ1-6	-	CAWSVSQGASPLHF	TGTGCCTGGAGTGTAAGTCAGGGTGCTTCACCCCTCCACTTT
TRBV25-1	-	TRBJ1-2	TRBD1	CASSETGFIDYGYTF	TGTGCCAGCAGTGAGACAGGGTTTATAGACTATGGCTACACCTTC
TRBV4-2	few	TRBJ1-1	-	CASSQDGAMNTEAFF	TGTGCCAGCAGCCAAGATGGAGCGATGAACACTGAAGCTTTCTTT